This T cell receptor (beta chain) was found in a study of Graves' ophthalmopathy and Graves' hyperthyroidism (dated by TCRdb to 2016 to 2018). About the study as a whole: Peripheral blood was collected at initial diagnosis, before any treatment. To tell Graves' ophthalmopathy apart from Graves' hyperthyroidism, and to predict which patients would progress to ophthalmopathy, the study relied on TCR beta repertoire signatures. In total, around 140 blood samples were TCR-sequenced: approximately 40 ophthalmopathy, some 72 hyperthyroidism and some 17 hyperthyroidism-to-ophthalmopathy patients. To explore V-J signatures that distinguish ophthalmopathy from hyperthyroidism, a discovery set of about a hundred patients was enrolled, made up of 40 to 45 with ophthalmopathy and 55 to 65 with stable hyperthyroidism. For independent validation, a separate cohort was made up of approximately 19 hyperthyroidism patients plus 17 patients who later progressed from hyperthyroidism to ophthalmopathy. T-cell repertoires of thyroid tissue and blood were compared in 5 or 6 hyperthyroidism patients. After sampling, hyperthyroidism patients received methimazole starting at 30 mg daily, and ophthalmopathy patients received high-dose intravenous methylprednisolone.

On the study overall, not on this receptor specifically: Most expanded thyroid clonotypes with frequency above 0.001 were also detected in blood, suggesting blood repertoires may reflect the thyroid immune response. No statistical method was used to predetermine the sample size, and group allocation was not hidden from the investigators. Ophthalmopathy was separated from stable hyperthyroidism by the 13-signature model with more than 85% sensitivity and around 81% specificity in cross-validation and with 80%/75% in the test set. In validation, the model predicted ophthalmopathy progression with 55% to 71% sensitivity and around 72% specificity; fewer than 15 predicted patients were CT-confirmed with GO in a median of about 6.2 months.

In this sample, this clonotype turned up many times. Its cognate antigen has yet to be identified. It may be a read error: a sequence one base away is much more abundant. Ophthalmopathy patients had moderately to severely active disease, Clinical Activity Score of at least 3, NOSPECS grade of at least 4, and disease duration under 3 months. Anyone with other autoimmune diseases, uncontrolled infections, pregnancy or lactation was excluded from the study. Clinical symptoms, serum thyroxine, TRAb, thyroid ultrasound and orbital computed tomography formed the basis of the diagnosis. Using Ficoll-Paque density gradient centrifugation, PBMCs were isolated from less than 13 ml of fresh peripheral blood. Total RNA was extracted using Trizol reagent, and RNA quality was checked on an Agilent 2100 Bioanalyzer. The CDR3 numbers 18 residues from cysteine through phenylalanine. Solely the CDR3 DNA is kept, with 54 bases framed from the first base. Here V drops 0 bases and J drops 0 bases, and the junction holds 12 bases not matched to any gene. CDR1 and CDR2 are read off the germline V gene (reference sequence) as DFQATT and SNEGSKA.

For repertoire sequencing, TCR beta CDR3 regions were amplified from RNA transcripts. The first round of RT-PCR was done with HTBI primers and the Qiagen OneStep RT-PCR kit, and was followed by a second round of multiplex PCR, then size selection and purification. Sequencing of the libraries was carried out on an Illumina HiSeq2000 in paired-end mode with 100 bp reads. The paper's data handling went like this. Reads were processed with SOAPnuke, discarding reads with adapters, uncalled bases, mean Phred below 15, or no exact constant-primer or identifier match. COPE v1.2.5 was used to merge high-quality paired reads. Clonotypes were defined as unique nucleotide sequences and were aligned to IMGT TRB V, D and J references using MiTCR v1.1. Only V-J combinations with frequency above 0.0001 were analysed, covering around 99% of repertoires. A TCR clonal expansion and chaos score per V-J combination was defined as the ratio of F50 clonal expansion to chaos observed in the TCRdist matrix. Features were reduced by Welch's t-statistics and random forest to over ten V-J combinations, which fed a naive Bayes classifier. The similarity between thyroid and blood repertoires was quantified using the Morisita-Horn index. TCRdb reanalyzed the raw reads on its own, using fastp at Q25 for trimming and MiXCR for clone calling, and kept in-frame beta chains. All rows with the same CDR3 protein become a single entry with the most common DNA and genes. TCRdb, not the original authors, processed these V and J calls. For this sample the table gives 300,000 to 400,000 distinct CDR3 sequences, of which roughly 17% were detected only once. The top ten clonotypes cover 12% of the sample.

The sequence came from an adult man with Graves' ophthalmopathy. The rearrangement joined TRBV20-1 to TRBJ2-5, with 8 junctional bases fitting TRBD2. Specimen: peripheral blood. The bases are TGCAGTGCTAGAGATTTTCCTGGCGGGGGGCCATACCAAGAGACCCAGTACTTC. Translated, this is CSARDFPGGGPYQETQYF.